This T cell receptor beta chain appears in the sequencing data of a study of blood T cell repertoires in COVID-19. Germline V gene sequence: CDR1 LNHNV, CDR2 YYDKDF (reference sequence). Trimming pared 0 bases from V and 6 bases from J, leaving 8 bases between. The CDR3 consists of 14 residues. Study processing details: Estimated nucleated cell counts came from reference gene primer amplification. Only in-frame clones appear in the TCRdb table, and some are missing; sequencing was by immunoSEQ multiplex PCR. That table gives V, J and clone size, and the DNA gave D and trimming. The profile shows a few hundred thousand clones, 88% of them singletons.

This sequence joins TRBV15 and TRBJ2-2; D is uncertain. This TCR was recovered from a woman aged 40-49 years who had recovered from COVID-19. The sequencing sample was made of peripheral blood. CDR3 in DNA: TGTGCCACCAGCAGAGATGAGGCTGCCGGGGAGCTGTTTTTT. Translating it yields CATSRDEAAGELFF.